This T cell receptor beta chain was sequenced for a study of CD8 T cells in Susac syndrome. The authors reverse transcribed roughly 0.45 to 1 ug RNA with random hexamers. One entry per CDR3 protein results from TCRdb running MiXCR on the immunoSEQ multiplex PCR reads. In the table there are over 350,000 distinct CDR3 sequences, around 83% of which are singletons. The CDR3 consists of 14 residues. Trimming left V 5 bases short and J 6 bases short, with 17 bases between. Germline lookup yields CDR1 SEHNR and CDR2 FQNEAQ (reference sequence). The chain couples TRBV7-9 to TRBJ2-7; D possibly corresponds to TRBD1 (5 bases). Material for sequencing was CD8+ T cells from PBMCs. This clonotype originated in a human donor with multiple sclerosis. This CDR3 reads CASSLWTPPAEQYF. Here the CDR3 DNA reads TGTGCCAGCAGCCTTTGGACACCGCCGGCCGAGCAGTACTTC.